These 32 T cell receptor beta chains came from one sample sequenced in a study of regulatory T cells in long-lasting Graves disease. Time point here: newly diagnosed GD, antithyroid drugs for less than 3 months. Construction of the TCR library relied on RNA isolated from PBMCs. Arm-PCR of CDR3 regions and iRepertoire HTBI primers were the basis on which TCR beta libraries were built. TCRdb analysed the multiplex PCR reads with MiXCR anew, one entry per CDR3 protein. The sample holds more than 300,000 distinct CDR3 sequences, less than 20% seen once. Material: peripheral blood mononuclear cells (PBMCs), obtained at new diagnosis, from a patient treated with antithyroid drugs. The source of these receptors is a female donor with Graves disease.

DNA of the CDR3: TGTGCCAGCAGCTTGGGGGAAGGAAACACCATATATTTT. Protein product: CASSLGEGNTIYF. The chain couples TRBV7-9 to TRBJ1-3; possibly TRBD1 for D (5 bases). CDR3 length: 13 residues. CDR1 is SEHNR and CDR2 is FQNEAQ in the germline V gene (reference sequence). Trimming removed 3 bases from V and 4 bases from J, with 7 bases in between.

This clonotype was found many times. The genes are TRBV20-1 and TRBJ1-1; no definite D call. The CDR3 loop spans 18 amino acids. Germline-derived CDR1 and CDR2 are DFQATT and SNEGSKA (reference sequence). V was pared by 0 bases and J by 3 bases, with 23 bases between. Here the CDR3 reads CSARDRTSGTGEDTEAFF. CDR3 in DNA: TGCAGTGCTAGAGATCGAACCTCCGGAACCGGGGAGGACACTGAAGCTTTCTTT.

There are many counts of this clonotype. The chain employs TRBV12-5 and TRBJ1-3, with a possible D match to TRBD1 (5 bases). The V gene's germline CDR1 is LGHNT and CDR2 FRNRAP. This CDR3 spans 14 amino acids. V lost 3 bases and J lost 1, with 7 bases in between. CDR3 in DNA: TGTGCTAGTGGTTTAGGGGCTTCTGGAAACACCATATATTTT. Translating it yields CASGLGASGNTIYF.

This clonotype was detected many times. V usage is TRBV7-8 and J usage is TRBJ1-5, with D maybe TRBD1 (5 bases). This CDR3 is built from 18 residues. V was shortened by 1 base and J by 0 bases, with 16 bases between the two germline ends. In germline, CDR1 is SGHVS, CDR2 FQNEAQ. The CDR3 DNA follows: TGTGCCAGCAGCTTAGGGCCCTTACGGGGCCGTAGCAATCAGCCCCAGCATTTT. Its protein is CASSLGPLRGRSNQPQHF.

This clonotype was recorded at least ten times. V usage is TRBV11-2 and J usage is TRBJ2-5; TRBD2 aligns across 13 bases. The V gene end was trimmed by 8 bases and the J gene end by 5 bases; junction bases not matched to a gene: 8. Germline V gives CDR1 SGHAT, CDR2 FQNNGV. The CDR3 is made up of 15 amino acids. CDR3 sequence: CASSTSGRPLETQYF. The CDR3 DNA reads as TGTGCCAGCTCGACTAGCGGGAGGCCCCTTGAGACCCAGTACTTC.

Turning to this clonotype: A far larger clone is only one base removed, so a read error is likely. This CDR3 fails to terminate in the conserved phenylalanine or tryptophan, so it likely reflects a read error. The rearrangement links TRBV7-6 to TRBJ1-5; no definite D call. Between the trimmed V and J ends, which lost 0 bases and 5 bases, there was a span of 17 bases. Germline loops: CDR1 SGHVS, CDR2 FNYEAQ. The CDR3 runs 17 residues. In nucleotides, the CDR3 is TGTGCCAGCAGCTTAGCGTACTTCTCGGGAAGCGATCAGCCCCAGCATCTT. It yields the protein CASSLAYFSGSDQPQHL.

Only a few counts were recorded for this clonotype. The V call is TRBV7-2, the J call TRBJ1-2; D remains unclear. This CDR3 contains 12 residues. Trimming shortened V by 7 bases and J by 7 bases, and 13 bases separated the two germline ends. CDR1 is SGHTA, CDR2 FQGNSA, per germline. The CDR3: CASIPISGGYTF. The CDR3 bases are TGTGCCAGCATCCCAATTTCGGGTGGCTACACCTTC.

The J gene is TRBJ1-1, the V gene TRBV12-3 or TRBV12-4; unclear D gene. The CDR3 has 14 residues. Trimming stripped 1 base from V and 3 bases from J, with 9 bases between. CDR3 DNA sequence: TGTGCCAGCAGTTTAGGGTCAGCTTACACTGAAGCTTTCTTT. Residues: CASSLGSAYTEAFF.

The genes are TRBV15 and TRBJ1-2; 8 bases line up with TRBD1. Losses at the gene ends were 1 base for V and 7 bases for J; bases not matched to a gene: 8. In germline, CDR1 is LNHNV, CDR2 YYDKDF (reference sequence). The CDR3 is 15 amino acids. Here the CDR3 DNA reads TGTGCCACCAGCAGAGCGGGACAGGAGGTGCGTGGCTACACCTTC. This codes for CATSRAGQEVRGYTF. Full variable domain (missing parts from reference TRBV15 and TRBJ1-2): DAMVIQNPRYQVTQFGKPVTLSCSQTLNHNVMYWYQQKSSQAPKLLFHYYDKDFNNEADTPDNFQSRRPNTSFCFLDIRSPGLGDTAMYLCATSRAGQEVRGYTFGSGTRLTVV.

There are many counts of this clonotype. V and J are TRBV2 and TRBJ2-3; the D gene is possibly TRBD2 (5 bases). Germline assignment: CDR1 SNHLY and CDR2 FYNNEI. The V end lost 7 bases, the J end lost 2 bases, and 13 bases lay between the germline ends. This CDR3 is 14 amino acids long. This CDR3 is CASKTGLATDTQYF. CDR3 DNA: TGTGCCAGCAAGACGGGATTAGCCACAGATACGCAGTATTTT.

The V gene is TRBV6-2 or TRBV6-3, the J gene TRBJ1-6; D is unclear. CDR1 is MNHEY, CDR2 SVGEGT, per germline. V gave up 11 bases and J gave up 0 bases, with 11 bases separating them. CDR3 length: 14 residues. The CDR3 spells CASWESSYNSPLHF. In DNA form, the CDR3 reads TGTGCCTCGTGGGAGAGCTCCTATAATTCACCCCTCCACTTT.

As for this clonotype: A much larger clone is a single base away; this may be a read error. The V and J genes are TRBV6-5 and TRBJ1-1; 9 bases line up with TRBD1. Germline CDR1 reads MNHEY; CDR2 reads SVGAGI. The CDR3 sequence is 15 residues long. The CDR3 loop is CASSNSGQGYTEAFF. The CDR3 DNA reads TGTGCCAGCAGTAACTCAGGACAGGGGTACACTGAAGCTTTCTTT.

In its sample, this clonotype was seen many times. The chain carries TRBV6-1 and TRBJ2-1; 7 positions agree with TRBD2. Trimming removed 6 bases from V and 7 bases from J; junction bases left unmatched: 9. This CDR3 comprises 14 residues. The V gene's germline CDR1 is MNHNS and CDR2 SASEGT. CDR3 nucleotide sequence: TGTGCCAGCAGACCAGCGGGAAATATGAATGAGCAGTTCTTC. Translating it yields CASRPAGNMNEQFF.

Comments on this clonotype: A much larger clone sits a single nucleotide away, making a read error possible. V and J are TRBV12-3 or TRBV12-4 and TRBJ1-2, with D possibly TRBD1 on 5 matching bases. Trimming took 6 bases from V and 4 from J, leaving 15 bases between them. The CDR3 is 14 residues long. The CDR3 region has the DNA TGTGCCAGCAGACCCCCCGGGGCAGGCTATGGCTACACCTTC. Translating gives CASRPPGAGYGYTF.

This clonotype is a singleton in its sample. The CDR3 nucleotides read TGTGCCAGCAGTTTCAGCCTAGGGGGCCAGCCCCAGCATTTT. The encoded protein is CASSFSLGGQPQHF. The rearrangement joins TRBV12-3 or TRBV12-4 to TRBJ1-5, with TRBD1 matching 7 bases. J lost 7 bases, V lost 3 bases, and 6 bases had no gene match. This CDR3 has 14 amino acids.

At least ten counts were recorded for this clonotype. This chain links TRBV28 with TRBJ2-2; no firm D call. This CDR3 comprises 14 residues. In germline, CDR1 is MDHEN, CDR2 SYDVKM. Trimming stripped 4 bases from V and 0 bases from J, with 6 bases between. The CDR3 protein is CASSWVPNTGELFF. The CDR3 DNA follows: TGTGCCAGCAGTTGGGTCCCGAACACCGGGGAGCTGTTTTTT.

The chain uses TRBV2 and TRBJ2-7, with unresolved D. The length of the CDR3 is 12 residues. Trimming removed 3 bases at V and 6 bases at J, with 9 bases between. CDR1 is SNHLY and CDR2 is FYNNEI in the germline V gene. The CDR3 sequence: CASSEAYIEQYF. In DNA form, the CDR3 reads TGTGCCAGCAGTGAGGCTTATATCGAGCAGTACTTC.

This clonotype has a count of ten or more. The V call is TRBV9, the J call TRBJ1-4, with 8 nucleotides matching TRBD1. The CDR3 has 16 amino acids. Germline assignment: CDR1 SGDLS and CDR2 YYNGEE. The trim removed 4 bases at V and 5 bases at J, leaving 10 bases unmatched. CDR3 protein: CASSPRTGRTNEKLFF. As DNA, the CDR3 is TGTGCCAGCAGCCCCAGGACAGGGAGAACAAATGAAAAACTGTTTTTT.

This chain uses TRBV9 with TRBJ2-3, with 10 bases matching TRBD1. Losses at the gene ends were 0 bases for V and 4 bases for J; bases not matched to a gene: 2. The CDR3 is 15 amino acids. CDR1 is SGDLS and CDR2 is YYNGEE in the germline V gene. The CDR3 DNA is TGTGCCAGCAGCGTAGTGGGACAGGGGCCAGATACGCAGTATTTT. This sequence encodes CASSVVGQGPDTQYF.

This clonotype was counted ten times or more. This sequence joins TRBV3-1 and TRBJ1-2, with 7 bases matching TRBD1. Looked up from germline, CDR1 is LGHDT and CDR2 is YNNKEL (reference sequence). The CDR3 has 14 amino acids. The V and J ends lost 4 bases and 3 bases, in that order; junction bases with no gene match: 5. The CDR3 sequence: CASSPTGLYYGYTF. The CDR3 DNA reads as TGTGCCAGCAGCCCGACAGGGTTGTACTATGGCTACACCTTC.

In its sample, this clonotype was seen many times. This chain joins TRBV5-1 and TRBJ2-1; D possibly corresponds to TRBD2 (5 bases). CDR1 is SGHRS, CDR2 YFSETQ, per germline. V was trimmed by 0 bases and J by 0 bases, leaving 10 bases between them. This CDR3 comprises 16 residues. The CDR3 reads CASSLGAASSYNEQFF. Written as DNA, the CDR3 is TGCGCCAGCAGCTTGGGAGCGGCTAGCTCCTACAATGAGCAGTTCTTC.

This clonotype was counted many times. V and J are TRBV27 and TRBJ2-4; weak D call: TRBD2 (6 bases). Trimming cost V 2 bases and J 6 bases, with 23 bases left between them. CDR1 and CDR2 (germline): MNHEY, SMNVEV (reference sequence). This CDR3 is 18 amino acids long. The DNA of the CDR3 is TGTGCCAGCAGTTTACGCGGGTGGGAAACGGGAGCTTTAAACATTCAGTACTTC. Its translation: CASSLRGWETGALNIQYF.

This clonotype appeared many times. The chain carries TRBV29-1 and TRBJ1-1; 10 positions agree with TRBD1. Germline V lookup: CDR1 SQVTM, CDR2 ANQGSEA. CDR3 length equals 13 residues. V was clipped by 7 bases and J by 1 base; unmatched bases: 3. The CDR3 DNA reads as TGCAGCGCCGGACAGGGGGGGAACACTGAAGCTTTCTTT. This translates into CSAGQGGNTEAFF.

The J gene is TRBJ2-2, the V gene TRBV27; a possible D gene is TRBD1 (6 bases). The V gene's germline CDR1 is MNHEY and CDR2 SMNVEV (reference sequence). V lost 4 bases to trimming and J lost 1 base, with 19 bases between them. The CDR3 spans 18 residues. The CDR3, as DNA: TGTGCCAGCAGTTATAACTTTCCCGGGACAAGGAACACCGGGGAGCTGTTTTTT. It specifies CASSYNFPGTRNTGELFF.

As for this clonotype: This may be a read error: a much more frequent sequence differs by one nucleotide. The V call is TRBV3-1, the J call TRBJ2-1; no definite D call. The CDR3 loop spans 16 amino acids. Trimming shortened V by 1 base and J by 13 bases, and 23 bases separated the two germline ends. Germline V gives CDR1 LGHDT, CDR2 YNNKEL (reference sequence). CDR3 DNA sequence: TGTGCCAGCAGCCAAGCTTCGATGTGGCTCCAAGAGACCCAGTTCTTC. It specifies CASSQASMWLQETQFF.

This clonotype occurred many times. V usage is TRBV5-1 and J usage is TRBJ2-2; TRBD1 aligns across 9 bases. J lost 5 bases, V lost 3 bases, and 2 bases had no gene match. The germline V gene has CDR1 SGHRS and CDR2 YFSETQ. This CDR3 spans 14 amino acids. CDR3 residues: CASSSGQGTGELFF. The CDR3 DNA is TGCGCCAGCAGCTCGGGACAGGGAACCGGGGAGCTGTTTTTT.

This clonotype showed up just a few times. The chain uses TRBV6-2 or TRBV6-3 and TRBJ1-3; a weak D match, TRBD1 (6 bases). This CDR3 has 14 residues. Germline V gene data show CDR1 as MNHEY and CDR2 as SVGEGT. With 6 bases removed from V and 4 bases from J, the gap between germline ends came to 13 bases. CDR3 residues: CASRPQGSGNTIYF. The DNA of the CDR3 is TGTGCCAGCAGACCCCAGGGGTCCGGAAACACCATATATTTT.

The table lists this clonotype with many counts. CDR3: CASSQDVDTRGYNEQFF. The CDR3 DNA is TGCGCCAGCAGCCAAGATGTCGACACCCGTGGGTACAATGAGCAGTTCTTC. The rearrangement uses TRBV4-1 and TRBJ2-1; D unresolved. With 0 bases removed from V and 4 bases from J, the gap between germline ends came to 16 bases. The germline CDR1 and CDR2 sequences are MGHRA and YSYEKL. The CDR3 runs to 17 residues.

This clonotype was observed at least ten times. The V and J genes are TRBV6-1 and TRBJ1-1; possible D gene TRBD1, 5 bases. The CDR3 is 13 amino acids. The germline V gene has CDR1 MNHNS and CDR2 SASEGT. The V and J ends lost 3 bases and 4 bases respectively, with 9 bases between them. CDR3 in amino acids: CASSEGGGTEAFF. In DNA, the CDR3 is TGTGCCAGCAGTGAGGGGGGAGGCACTGAAGCTTTCTTT.

This clonotype showed up many times. This chain links TRBV5-1 with TRBJ2-5; possible D gene TRBD2, 5 bases. V lost 0 bases and J lost 3, with 12 bases in between. In germline, CDR1 is SGHRS, CDR2 YFSETQ. The CDR3 totals 15 residues. CDR3 protein: CASSLERGGEETQYF. The CDR3 coding sequence is TGCGCCAGCAGCTTGGAGCGCGGAGGAGAAGAGACCCAGTACTTC.

This clonotype was recorded many times. This CDR3 is CASSQGSFTDTQYF. The CDR3 region has the DNA TGCGCCAGCAGCCAAGGATCTTTTACAGATACGCAGTATTTT. The chain is built from TRBV4-3 and TRBJ2-3; no reliable D call. The CDR3 totals 14 residues. The V end was cut by 1 base, the J end by 3 bases, with 8 bases between. Germline V gene lookup returns CDR1 LGHNA and CDR2 YSLEER.

This clonotype was counted many times. The V gene is TRBV7-9, the J gene TRBJ2-3, with TRBD1 identical over 7 bases. The CDR3 consists of 15 residues. V shed 6 bases, J shed 2 bases, and the junction held 8 bases outside the gene matches. The germline V gene has CDR1 SEHNR and CDR2 FQNEAQ (reference sequence). The CDR3 coding sequence is TGTGCCAGCAGTCTCGACAGGGAGATCACAGATACGCAGTATTTT. Its translation is CASSLDREITDTQYF.